The 10 T cell receptor beta chains given below trace back to one sample, sequenced in a study of T cells in Graves' hyperthyroidism and ophthalmopathy (dated by TCRdb to the late 2010s). Library preparation employed multiplex PCR. The sample was run on an Illumina HiSeq 2000. The TCR beta CDR3 regions were amplified from RNA transcripts. The first round of RT-PCR for the TCR CDR3 was performed with the HTBI primer set and the Qiagen OneStep RT-PCR kit. TCRdb ran its own pipeline on the public reads, namely fastp trimming at Q25 and MiXCR clone calling, and kept in-frame beta chains. CDR3 protein duplicates are merged, each entry listing the most common genes and DNA. The sample records approximately 400,000 distinct CDR3 sequences, 13% to 15% of which are singletons. In total, the top ten clones hold about 19% of the sample. The sample consisted of blood. These receptors all stem from a woman aged 25 to 39 with Graves' ophthalmopathy.

This clonotype showed up many times. The chain links TRBV20-1 to TRBJ2-5; D possibly corresponds to TRBD2 (5 bases). Trimming shortened V by 6 bases and J by 5 bases, and 16 bases separated the two germline ends. Germline loops: CDR1 DFQATT, CDR2 SNEGSKA (reference sequence). This CDR3 has 13 residues. The CDR3 region has the DNA TGCAGTGCAACGTCCGAGCGGCGTGAGACCCAGTACTTC. Protein: CSATSERRETQYF.

This clonotype has only a few counts. The V and J genes are TRBV7-8 and TRBJ1-5, with 8 bases aligning to TRBD1. Germline CDR1 SGHVS, CDR2 FQNEAQ. V gave up 2 bases and J gave up 6 bases; unmatched junction bases: 6. The CDR3 has 15 residues. The CDR3 spells CASSLPGTGSQPQHF. CDR3 DNA sequence: TGTGCCAGCAGCTTACCAGGGACAGGTAGTCAGCCCCAGCATTTT. Looking up the rest from reference TRBV7-8 and TRBJ1-5 gives the full variable domain: GAGVSQSPRYKVAKRGQDVALRCDPISGHVSLFWYQQALGQGPEFLTYFQNEAQLDKSGLPSDRFFAERPEGSVSTLKIQRTQQEDSAVYLCASSLPGTGSQPQHFGDGTRLSIL.

As for this clonotype: A clone one base away is much larger, so this may be a read error. The chain carries TRBV20-1 and TRBJ2-2; D possibly uses TRBD1 or TRBD2 (6 bases each). Trimming removed 7 bases from V and 3 bases from J, with 12 bases in between. CDR1 is DFQATT and CDR2 is SNEGSKA in the germline V gene (reference sequence). CDR3 length: 13 amino acids. The DNA of the CDR3 is TGCAGTGTTAAACGGGGGCACACCGGGGAGCTGTTTTTT. Its protein product is CSVKRGHTGELFF.

This clonotype was seen just once. The rearrangement links TRBV6-1 to TRBJ1-2; D gene unclear. The V gene's germline CDR1 is MNHNS and CDR2 SASEGT. There are 13 residues in the CDR3. Trimming removed 2 bases at V and 7 bases at J, with 11 bases between. The CDR3, as DNA: TGTGCCAGCAGTGAATCGCACGCGGGTGGCTACACCTTC. Encoded protein: CASSESHAGGYTF.

This chain uses TRBV20-1 with TRBJ2-6, with TRBD1 identical over 12 bases. V gave up 6 bases and J gave up 3 bases; unmatched junction bases: 9. The germline CDR1 and CDR2 sequences are DFQATT and SNEGSKA (reference sequence). The CDR3 contains 17 residues. Here the CDR3 DNA reads TGCAGTGCCCGAGGGGGACAGGGGGCGGGTGGGGCCAACGTCCTGACTTTC. The encoded protein is CSARGGQGAGGANVLTF.

The gene calls are TRBV3-1 and TRBJ2-1, with TRBD1 identical over 8 bases. The CDR3 is made up of 15 amino acids. Germline V lookup: CDR1 LGHDT, CDR2 YNNKEL (reference sequence). V shed 3 bases and J 7 bases; nucleotides not matched to a gene: 8. Written as DNA, the CDR3 is TGTGCCAGCAGCCAGAGAGACAGGGGTCATAATGAGCAGTTCTTC. This encodes CASSQRDRGHNEQFF.

This clonotype was observed many times. The rearrangement links TRBV6-1 to TRBJ1-2; D is ambiguous. This CDR3 is built from 16 residues. The germline V and J ends were trimmed by 1 base and 5 bases, with 17 bases remaining between them. The germline CDR1 and CDR2 sequences are MNHNS and SASEGT. The CDR3 sequence: CASSEGLDKPGYGYTF. In DNA, the CDR3 is TGTGCCAGCAGTGAAGGCCTAGACAAACCCGGGTATGGCTACACCTTC.

This clonotype turned up a few times. A much larger clone differs from this one at a single base, so this may be a read error. The V call is TRBV11-2, the J call TRBJ2-3, with unresolved D. The CDR3 contains 13 residues. CDR1 is SGHAT and CDR2 is FQNNGV in the germline V gene. Trimming removed 3 bases at V and 3 bases at J, with 7 bases between. CDR3: CASSFWTTDTQYF. CDR3 DNA sequence: TGTGCCAGCAGCTTTTGGACGACAGATACGCAGTATTTT.

This clonotype was seen repeatedly, ten times or more. This chain links TRBV10-3 with TRBJ2-3; TRBD2 matches 10 bases. This CDR3 spans 15 amino acids. CDR1 and CDR2 from the germline V gene are ENHRY and SYGVKD. Germline trimming cut 5 bases from V and 1 base from J; bases unmatched to any gene: 3. Here the CDR3 reads CAISRAGGGTDTQYF. CDR3 nucleotide sequence: TGTGCCATCAGTCGAGCGGGGGGGGGCACAGATACGCAGTATTTT.

This chain joins TRBV7-2 and TRBJ1-3, with a tentative D call TRBD1 (5 bases). CDR1 and CDR2 (germline): SGHTA, FQGNSA. The CDR3 consists of 18 residues. The germline V and J ends were trimmed by 1 base and 3 bases, with 19 bases remaining between them. CDR3: CASSLDARRGADGNTIYF. The CDR3, as DNA: TGTGCCAGCAGCTTAGATGCTCGGAGGGGCGCAGATGGAAACACCATATATTTT.